The source of this T cell receptor (beta chain) is a study of T cells in Graves' hyperthyroidism and ophthalmopathy. Study observations and caveats: Most thyroid-expanded clonotypes above 0.001 were also found in blood.

Concerning this clonotype: The target antigen is unknown.

Each diagnosis was grounded in clinical symptoms, serum thyroxine and TRAb, thyroid ultrasound, and orbital computed tomography. From RNA transcripts, TCR beta CDR3 regions were amplified. An initial round of RT-PCR targeting the TCR CDR3 relied on the HTBI primer set. TCRdb recomputed calls from the multiplex PCR reads with MiXCR, one row per CDR3 protein. The table records 600,000 or so distinct CDR3 sequences, around 13% of them present only once. The germline V gene has CDR1 LGHNA and CDR2 YSLEER. V was pared by 0 bases and J by 1 base, with 10 bases between. The CDR3 runs 16 residues. Sequencing input: blood. The source of this sequence is a woman in her 50s with Graves' ophthalmopathy. The chain joins TRBV4-3 to TRBJ1-3; D unresolved. This CDR3 is CASSQDSEVSGNTIYF. CDR3 nucleotides: TGCGCCAGCAGCCAAGATTCCGAGGTTTCTGGAAACACCATATATTTT.